Presented here are 25 T cell receptor beta chains from one specimen sequenced in a study of control samples from healthy donors and cancer patients. Generated by immunoSEQ multiplex PCR, the TCRdb table keeps only in-frame clones and is missing some. The table records roughly 95,000 clones, about 86% of them present only once. Input material: blood. The receptor set was obtained from a man younger than 40 in good health.

The gene calls are TRBV30 and TRBJ1-1, with D possibly matching TRBD1 (6 bases). Trimming removed 6 bases at V and 1 base at J, with 12 bases between. CDR3 length equals 13 residues. Germline V gene data show CDR1 as GTSNPN and CDR2 as SVGIG (reference sequence). As DNA, the CDR3 is TGTGCCTGCCTAAGGACAGAGAACACTGAAGCTTTCTTT. Encoded protein: CACLRTENTEAFF.

DNA of the CDR3: TGTGCCAGCAGTCCCCTGCGGGGCGAGAACACCGGGGAGCTGTTTTTT. Translation gives CASSPLRGENTGELFF. The chain uses TRBV27 and TRBJ2-2; a weak D match, TRBD2 (6 bases). This CDR3 contains 16 residues. V shed 5 bases and J shed 1 base, with 14 bases lying between them. Germline V gives CDR1 MNHEY, CDR2 SMNVEV (reference sequence).

The chain couples TRBV7-9 to TRBJ1-2, with no clear D. CDR1 and CDR2 (germline): SEHNR, FQNEAQ (reference sequence). Trimming took 1 base from V and 3 from J, leaving 15 bases between them. The CDR3 contains 16 residues. The CDR3 DNA reads as TGTGCCAGCAGCTTAGGCTCTGGACCAGACTACTATGGCTACACCTTC. Encoded protein: CASSLGSGPDYYGYTF.

The chain is built from TRBV28 and TRBJ1-3, with D possibly being TRBD1 (6 bases). CDR3 length: 14 residues. Trimming stripped 7 bases from V and 3 bases from J, with 13 bases between. Germline V gene data show CDR1 as MDHEN and CDR2 as SYDVKM. CDR3 residues: CASMRGGGGNTIYF. The CDR3 DNA sequence: TGTGCCAGCATGAGGGGGGGCGGTGGAAACACCATATATTTT. The full variable domain, rest sourced from reference TRBV28 and TRBJ1-3, is DVKVTQSSRYLVKRTGEKVFLECVQDMDHENMFWYRQDPGLGLRLIYFSYDVKMKEKGDIPEGYSVSREKKERFSLILESASTNQTSMYLCASMRGGGGNTIYFGEGSWLTVV.

The rearrangement uses TRBV27 and TRBJ2-7; tentatively, D is TRBD2 (6 bases). V shed 2 bases and J shed 2 bases, with 10 bases lying between them. The germline CDR1 and CDR2 sequences are MNHEY and SMNVEV (reference sequence). There are 14 residues in the CDR3. CDR3 nucleotides: TGTGCCAGCAGTTTAGCGGGACTCACCTACGAGCAGTACTTC. It is translated as CASSLAGLTYEQYF.

The chain recombines TRBV27 with TRBJ1-1; D remains unclear. This CDR3 is built from 16 residues. Per the germline V gene, CDR1 is MNHEY and CDR2 is SMNVEV (reference sequence). The V end lost 5 bases, the J end lost 0 bases, and 16 bases lay between the germline ends. CDR3 loop: CASSHNYVGMNTEAFF. In DNA form, the CDR3 reads TGTGCCAGCAGTCACAATTACGTGGGCATGAACACTGAAGCTTTCTTT.

This chain connects TRBV29-1 to TRBJ2-7; possibly TRBD1 for D (5 bases). CDR1 is SQVTM and CDR2 is ANQGSEA in the germline V gene. V lost 4 bases to trimming and J lost 1 base, with 11 bases between them. The CDR3 runs to 13 residues. The CDR3 coding sequence is TGCAGCGTTGGATTCGACAGTTCCTACGAGCAGTACTTC. Residues: CSVGFDSSYEQYF.

This sequence joins TRBV18 and TRBJ2-7; 8 bases are a match to TRBD2. V trimming: 2 bases; J trimming: 7 bases; junction bases outside the gene matches: 4. Germline CDR1 and CDR2: KGHSH and LQKENI. The CDR3 covers 13 residues. In DNA form, the CDR3 reads TGTGCCAGCTCACCAGAACTAGCGGCTGAGCAGTACTTC. Encoded protein: CASSPELAAEQYF.

This clone was detected only a few times. The chain links TRBV2 to TRBJ2-7, with TRBD1 identical over 8 bases. Germline V gene sequence: CDR1 SNHLY, CDR2 FYNNEI. There are 15 residues in the CDR3. Trimming removed 6 bases from V and 1 base from J; junction bases left unmatched: 8. Written as DNA, the CDR3 is TGTGCCAGCAGCGTACGACAGGGGAGGTCCTACGAGCAGTACTTC. It encodes CASSVRQGRSYEQYF.

This clone has only a few counts. The chain links TRBV6-2 or TRBV6-3 to TRBJ1-2; 9 bases line up with TRBD1. V was pared by 2 bases and J by 7 bases, with 8 bases of the junction left unmatched. The CDR3 consists of 15 residues. The germline V gene encodes CDR1 MNHEY and CDR2 SVGEGT. The DNA for the CDR3 is TGTGCCAGCAGTTACGGGGGACAGGGAGCGAGTGGCTACACCTTC. Its protein is CASSYGGQGASGYTF.

The V and J genes are TRBV12-3 or TRBV12-4 and TRBJ2-1; D remains unclear. CDR3 length: 12 amino acids. V lost 5 bases and J lost 5, with 7 bases in between. CDR3: CASSLDHNEQFF. The CDR3, as DNA: TGTGCCAGCAGTCTAGACCACAATGAGCAGTTCTTC.

This clone appeared a few times. This sequence joins TRBV27 and TRBJ1-2, with D maybe TRBD1 (5 bases). CDR3 length: 14 residues. Trimming shortened V by 4 bases and J by 2 bases, and 11 bases separated the two germline ends. The germline V gene has CDR1 MNHEY and CDR2 SMNVEV (reference sequence). CDR3 sequence (DNA): TGTGCCAGCAGTTACAGGTCTGGAAACTATGGCTACACCTTC. Amino acid sequence: CASSYRSGNYGYTF.

In this sample, this clone turned up a few times. V is TRBV28 and J is TRBJ1-3; no clear D gene. The CDR3 extends over 12 amino acids. Germline CDR1 reads MDHEN; CDR2 reads SYDVKM. Deletions cut 7 bases from V and 4 bases from J, with 8 bases between. The CDR3 loop is CASKLQGNTIYF. The CDR3 DNA sequence: TGTGCCAGCAAACTTCAGGGAAACACCATATATTTT.

The chain combines TRBV29-1 with TRBJ2-3, with D perhaps TRBD1 (5 bases). The CDR3 consists of 13 residues. Germline V CDR1 and CDR2: SQVTM, ANQGSEA. Trimming removed 2 bases from V and 3 bases from J, with 9 bases in between. The CDR3: CSVEQGGTDTQYF. CDR3 nucleotide sequence: TGCAGCGTTGAACAGGGCGGAACAGATACGCAGTATTTT.

This rearrangement joins TRBV7-9 to TRBJ2-7; tentative D call: TRBD2 (6 bases). Germline assignment: CDR1 SEHNR and CDR2 FQNEAQ (reference sequence). This CDR3 contains 14 residues. Trimming cost V 5 bases and J 5 bases, with 16 bases left between them. The CDR3 sequence is CASSREAPLNEQYF. CDR3 nucleotides: TGTGCCAGCAGCAGGGAGGCCCCCTTGAACGAGCAGTACTTC.

The CDR3 DNA reads TGTGCCAGCAGCCAAGCTTCGGGCCTAGCGGGACAACGAAGCTCCTACAATGAGCAGTTCTTC. It specifies CASSQASGLAGQRSSYNEQFF. The J gene is TRBJ2-1, the V gene TRBV4-2; 9 nucleotides line up with TRBD2. The germline CDR1 and CDR2 sequences are LGHNA and YNFKEQ. V shed 1 base and J 0 bases; nucleotides not matched to a gene: 16. The CDR3 spans 21 residues.

The genes are TRBV24-1 and TRBJ2-3, with 12 positions matching TRBD2. V dropped 7 bases and J dropped 5; count of bases not matched to a gene: 9. There are 16 residues in the CDR3. Germline assignment: CDR1 KGHDR and CDR2 SFDVKD. The CDR3 region has the DNA TGTGCCACCAGCGAACTAGCGGGAGGAAGGATAGATACGCAGTATTTT. It is translated as CATSELAGGRIDTQYF.

Note on this clone: The same CDR3 arises from other DNA sequences in this sample as well. The V call is TRBV6-6, the J call TRBJ2-3; the match to TRBD1 covers 7 bases. The CDR3 has 15 amino acids. From germline, CDR1 is MNHNY and CDR2 SVGAGI (reference sequence). The trim removed 6 bases at V and 0 bases at J, leaving 6 bases unmatched. For the CDR3, the DNA is TGTGCCAGCAGAAGACAGGGTCCTAGCACAGATACGCAGTATTTT. This encodes CASRRQGPSTDTQYF.

The rearrangement joins TRBV20-1 to TRBJ1-5, with D unclear. Germline V gene lookup returns CDR1 DFQATT and CDR2 SNEGSKA (reference sequence). With 3 bases removed from V and 1 base from J, the gap between germline ends came to 4 bases. The CDR3 consists of 12 residues. The CDR3 here is CSASNSNQPQHF. CDR3 sequence (DNA): TGCAGTGCTAGTAACAGCAATCAGCCCCAGCATTTT.

J is TRBJ2-7 and V is TRBV7-6; TRBD1 matches 8 bases. This CDR3 region has 16 residues. Germline V gives CDR1 SGHVS, CDR2 FNYEAQ. V dropped 2 bases and J dropped 4; count of bases not matched to a gene: 10. CDR3: CASSLTKDRVPYEQYF. DNA of the CDR3: TGTGCCAGCAGCTTAACAAAGGACAGGGTGCCGTACGAGCAGTACTTC.

A note on this clone: This same CDR3 is encoded by further DNA sequences in the sample. The chain is built from TRBV27 and TRBJ2-2, with D uncertain. There are 15 residues in the CDR3. Trimming stripped 0 bases from V and 4 bases from J, with 9 bases between. Per the germline V gene, CDR1 is MNHEY and CDR2 is SMNVEV (reference sequence). DNA of the CDR3: TGTGCCAGCAGTTTATCGAACTACCTCACCGGGGAGCTGTTTTTT. This sequence encodes CASSLSNYLTGELFF.

The chain recombines TRBV7-2 with TRBJ2-3; D remains unclear. The V end lost 5 bases, the J end lost 0 bases, and 3 bases lay between the germline ends. CDR3 size: 12 residues. CDR1 SGHTA and CDR2 FQGNSA come from the germline V gene. Here the CDR3 reads CASSLSTDTQYF. Here the CDR3 DNA reads TGTGCCAGCAGCCTTAGCACAGATACGCAGTATTTT.

The J gene is TRBJ2-5, the V gene TRBV29-1; D ambiguous. V lost 6 bases and J 5 bases, leaving 7 bases between the germline ends. This CDR3 spans 10 amino acids. Looked up from germline, CDR1 is SQVTM and CDR2 is ANQGSEA. CDR3 sequence (DNA): TGCAGCGTGGTATTGGAGACCCAGTACTTC. Translated, it gives CSVVLETQYF.

The chain couples TRBV7-9 to TRBJ2-7, with D possibly being TRBD1 (6 bases). Germline assignment: CDR1 SEHNR and CDR2 FQNEAQ (reference sequence). The V gene lost 5 bases and the J gene lost 3 bases, with 17 bases spanning the gap. CDR3 size: 15 residues. The CDR3 loop reads CASSPGQRALYEQYF. The CDR3 DNA is TGTGCCAGCAGCCCCGGACAGCGAGCACTCTACGAGCAGTACTTC.

V and J are TRBV24-1 and TRBJ2-1; tentative D call: TRBD1 (6 bases). CDR3 length: 12 residues. The V end lost 9 bases, the J end lost 6 bases, and 11 bases lay between the germline ends. Germline V gene lookup returns CDR1 KGHDR and CDR2 SFDVKD. The CDR3 DNA is TGTGCCACCGAGACAGGTATCAATGAGCAGTTCTTC. Encoded protein: CATETGINEQFF.